Below are 19 T cell receptor beta chains sequenced from a single sample in a study of OX40 agonist ivuxolimab in advanced cancers. Measured with immunoSEQ multiplex PCR; TCRdb has only the in-frame clones, and not every one. The sample consists of 90,000 or so clones, about 92% of them appearing once. The sample was CD4+ or CD8+ T cells sorted from blood, taken in a trial of the OX40 agonist ivuxolimab. These receptor sequences come from an adult with an advanced solid tumor such as melanoma, head and neck, liver or kidney cancer.

The chain has TRBV27 and TRBJ1-2; no definite D call. Germline V gene lookup returns CDR1 MNHEY and CDR2 SMNVEV (reference sequence). The CDR3 consists of 15 residues. The V gene lost 6 bases and the J gene lost 0 bases, with 14 bases spanning the gap. This CDR3 is CASSKLTETNYGYTF. The CDR3 DNA reads as TGTGCCAGCAGCAAATTGACGGAGACTAACTATGGCTACACCTTC.

This chain joins TRBV27 and TRBJ2-3; TRBD2 is a possible D gene (5 bases). The CDR3 spans 15 residues. The germline V and J ends were trimmed by 3 bases and 2 bases, with 12 bases remaining between them. The germline gives CDR1 MNHEY, CDR2 SMNVEV (reference sequence). The CDR3 region has the DNA TGTGCCAGCAGTTTGGAGGCAGGCCTCACAGATACGCAGTATTTT. The encoded protein is CASSLEAGLTDTQYF.

This chain connects TRBV4-3 to TRBJ2-5, with 7 bases fitting TRBD1. The CDR3 covers 16 residues. CDR1 and CDR2 (germline): LGHNA, YSLEER. With V trimmed by 1 base and J by 5 bases, 10 bases remained unmatched. The CDR3, as DNA: TGCGCCAGCAGCCAAGGGTTGACAGGGATGGAGGAGACCCAGTACTTC. Its translation: CASSQGLTGMEETQYF.

The CDR3 loop is CASSFSTATGGSDEQFF. DNA of the CDR3: TGTGCCAGCAGCTTTAGCACCGCGACAGGGGGCTCGGATGAGCAGTTCTTC. This sequence joins TRBV11-2 and TRBJ2-1; TRBD1 matches 10 bases. This CDR3 region has 17 residues. CDR1 is SGHAT and CDR2 is FQNNGV in the germline V gene. The V gene end was trimmed by 3 bases and the J gene end by 8 bases; junction bases not matched to a gene: 13. Full variable domain (outside the CDR3, taken from reference TRBV11-2 and TRBJ2-1): EAGVAQSPRYKIIEKRQSVAFWCNPISGHATLYWYQQILGQGPKLLIQFQNNGVVDDSQLPKDRFSAERLKGVDSTLKIQPAKLEDSAVYLCASSFSTATGGSDEQFFGPGTRLTVL.

V usage is TRBV25-1 and J usage is TRBJ1-5; D not resolved. CDR1 MGHDK and CDR2 SYGVNS come from the germline V gene. V lost 3 bases and J 6 bases, leaving 18 bases between the germline ends. The CDR3 sequence is 16 residues long. The DNA of the CDR3 is TGTGCCAGCAGTGATGATACAGATATCTATGGTCAGCCCCAGCATTTT. This gives the protein CASSDDTDIYGQPQHF.

This sequence joins TRBV11-3 and TRBJ2-2; 7 nucleotides match TRBD1. This CDR3 is 18 amino acids long. The germline gives CDR1 SGHNT, CDR2 YENEEA. V dropped 6 bases and J dropped 4; count of bases not matched to a gene: 17. The CDR3: CASRLNKGAFRGTGELFF. CDR3 DNA: TGTGCCAGCAGACTAAATAAGGGGGCTTTTCGGGGCACCGGGGAGCTGTTTTTT.

Regarding this clone: A read error may account for a junction end that differs from germline. In the same sample, other DNA sequences code for this CDR3. The chain has TRBV4-1 and TRBJ1-2, with 8 bases that match TRBD1. This CDR3 is 13 amino acids long. CDR1 and CDR2 from the germline V gene are MGHRA and YSYEKL. The CDR3 nucleotides read TGCGCCAGCAGCCAAGGACAGGGGACTGGCTACACCTTT. Encoded protein: CASSQGQGTGYTF.

V usage is TRBV2 and J usage is TRBJ1-2; D is unclear. This CDR3 has 12 residues. Germline V gene data show CDR1 as SNHLY and CDR2 as FYNNEI. Trimming took 3 bases from V and 4 from J, leaving 6 bases between them. CDR3 nucleotides: TGTGCCAGCAGTGACGGCTCCTATGGCTACACCTTC. It yields the protein CASSDGSYGYTF.

The V and J genes are TRBV2 and TRBJ2-2; 12 bases are shared with TRBD2. The CDR3 is 16 residues long. J lost 5 bases, V lost 9 bases, and 10 bases had no gene match. The germline V gene encodes CDR1 SNHLY and CDR2 FYNNEI. In nucleotides, the CDR3 is TGTGCCAGTCTGACTAGCGGGGGAGGAGGGACCGGGGAGCTGTTTTTT. The encoded protein is CASLTSGGGGTGELFF.

The J gene is TRBJ2-5, the V gene TRBV7-8; 9 positions match TRBD2. The CDR3 consists of 16 residues. Germline V gene data show CDR1 as SGHVS and CDR2 as FQNEAQ. The V gene end was trimmed by 5 bases and the J gene end by 5 bases; junction bases not matched to a gene: 12. CDR3 sequence (DNA): TGTGCCAGCAGCCTCTCGGCGGGAGGGAACCCGGAGACCCAGTACTTC. Amino acids: CASSLSAGGNPETQYF.

The chain has TRBV2 and TRBJ2-3; 9 bases are a match to TRBD1. Looked up from germline, CDR1 is SNHLY and CDR2 is FYNNEI. J lost 1 base, V lost 8 bases, and 13 bases had no gene match. This CDR3 is built from 17 residues. CDR3 sequence reads: CASFYSRDRDRTDTQYF. CDR3 DNA sequence: TGTGCCAGCTTTTATTCTCGGGACAGGGACCGCACAGATACGCAGTATTTT.

The V call is TRBV2, the J call TRBJ1-2; TRBD1 matches 9 bases. V trimming: 0 bases; J trimming: 1 base; junction bases outside the gene matches: 9. This CDR3 contains 18 residues. Looked up from germline, CDR1 is SNHLY and CDR2 is FYNNEI. The DNA of the CDR3 is TGTGCCAGCAGTGAAGCTCTTCGTGACAGGGGGTATAACTATGGCTACACCTTC. Translating it yields CASSEALRDRGYNYGYTF. Using reference TRBV2 and TRBJ1-2 for the parts outside the CDR3, the full variable domain is EPEVTQTPSHQVTQMGQEVILRCVPISNHLYFYWYRQILGQKVEFLVSFYNNEISEKSEIFDDQFSVERPDGSNFTLKIRSTKLEDSAMYFCASSEALRDRGYNYGYTFGSGTRLTVV.

The chain uses TRBV5-3 and TRBJ2-7; the D is unclear. TRBV5-3 is noted as an ORF with a role that remains uncertain. V lost 4 bases to trimming and J lost 0 bases, with 17 bases between them. The CDR3 contains 16 residues. CDR3 sequence reads: CARSLLLGLSSYEQYF. CDR3 DNA: TGTGCCAGAAGCCTACTCCTAGGCTTGTCCTCCTACGAGCAGTACTTC.

The chain carries TRBV19 and TRBJ1-1; a weak D match, TRBD1 (6 bases). CDR1 is LNHDA and CDR2 is SQIVND in the germline V gene (reference sequence). This CDR3 contains 15 residues. V was cut by 7 bases and J by 5 bases, with 20 bases left in between. The CDR3 DNA sequence: TGTGCCAGTATCGAAGTATTTGGGGGGCAGACTGAAGCTTTCTTT. Its protein product is CASIEVFGGQTEAFF.

The chain combines TRBV27 with TRBJ2-1; the D is unclear. This CDR3 is built from 16 residues. V shed 3 bases and J shed 0 bases, with 12 bases lying between them. The V gene's germline CDR1 is MNHEY and CDR2 SMNVEV (reference sequence). The CDR3, as DNA: TGTGCCAGCAGTTTGTCTTTGCCAAGCTCCTACAATGAGCAGTTCTTC. Its protein product is CASSLSLPSSYNEQFF.

V and J are TRBV7-6 and TRBJ2-2, with D perhaps matching TRBD1 (5 bases). The CDR3 has 15 residues. Germline CDR1 is SGHVS and CDR2 is FNYEAQ. V lost 0 bases and J lost 1, with 6 bases in between. DNA of the CDR3: TGTGCCAGCAGCTTAGCGGGGCAGAACACCGGGGAGCTGTTTTTT. This sequence encodes CASSLAGQNTGELFF.

The J gene is TRBJ1-2, the V gene TRBV29-1; 8 bases match TRBD1. Trimming at V came to 6 bases and at J to 3 bases, leaving 3 bases not matched to a gene. The CDR3 length is 12 residues. CDR1 and CDR2 from the germline V gene are SQVTM and ANQGSEA. This chain's CDR3 is CSVQDRDYGYTF. DNA of the CDR3: TGCAGCGTCCAGGACAGGGACTATGGCTACACCTTC.

The genes are TRBV28 and TRBJ1-5; 7 nucleotides match TRBD1. Germline V gene sequence: CDR1 MDHEN, CDR2 SYDVKM. After removal of 2 bases from V and 7 bases from J, the junction contained 5 bases not matched to a gene. This CDR3 region has 14 residues. DNA for the CDR3: TGTGCCAGCAGTTTAACAGGGGTAGGCCAGCCCCAGCATTTT. This encodes CASSLTGVGQPQHF.

V gene TRBV7-8 combines with J gene TRBJ2-5; D gene ambiguous. V lost 0 bases and J lost 7, with 3 bases in between. There are 11 residues in the CDR3. Germline CDR1 reads SGHVS; CDR2 reads FQNEAQ. The CDR3 DNA follows: TGTGCCAGCAGCTTAGCGGGGACCCAGTACTTC. Translating it yields CASSLAGTQYF.